The present entry profiles one TCR beta chain with its context. This may come from a read error, since a much larger clone is one base off. TCRdb re-called the PCR reads with MiXCR, one entry per CDR3 protein. The sample lists roughly 320,000 distinct CDR3 sequences, 20% to 25% seen once, with approximately 0.84% in the top ten. This sample was included in a study of molecular identifiers for immune sequencing clone quantification. Germline assignment: CDR1 SGHRS and CDR2 YFSETQ. Trimming cost V 0 bases and J 2 bases; bases outside gene matches: 8. This CDR3 spans 17 amino acids. The chain carries TRBV5-1 and TRBJ2-7; TRBD2 aligns across 10 bases. This TCR derives from a human donor in good health. Some libraries in this study had Jurkat cell RNA spiked in. Sequencing used naive CD8+ T cells from blood, with Jurkat cell RNA spiked in. Subset noted: FACS-sorted CD8+CD4-CCR7+CD45RA+ naive T cells. The CDR3 loop is CASSLGTSGAIPYEQYF. CDR3 DNA: TGCGCCAGCAGCTTGGGGACTAGCGGAGCCATCCCCTACGAGCAGTACTTC.